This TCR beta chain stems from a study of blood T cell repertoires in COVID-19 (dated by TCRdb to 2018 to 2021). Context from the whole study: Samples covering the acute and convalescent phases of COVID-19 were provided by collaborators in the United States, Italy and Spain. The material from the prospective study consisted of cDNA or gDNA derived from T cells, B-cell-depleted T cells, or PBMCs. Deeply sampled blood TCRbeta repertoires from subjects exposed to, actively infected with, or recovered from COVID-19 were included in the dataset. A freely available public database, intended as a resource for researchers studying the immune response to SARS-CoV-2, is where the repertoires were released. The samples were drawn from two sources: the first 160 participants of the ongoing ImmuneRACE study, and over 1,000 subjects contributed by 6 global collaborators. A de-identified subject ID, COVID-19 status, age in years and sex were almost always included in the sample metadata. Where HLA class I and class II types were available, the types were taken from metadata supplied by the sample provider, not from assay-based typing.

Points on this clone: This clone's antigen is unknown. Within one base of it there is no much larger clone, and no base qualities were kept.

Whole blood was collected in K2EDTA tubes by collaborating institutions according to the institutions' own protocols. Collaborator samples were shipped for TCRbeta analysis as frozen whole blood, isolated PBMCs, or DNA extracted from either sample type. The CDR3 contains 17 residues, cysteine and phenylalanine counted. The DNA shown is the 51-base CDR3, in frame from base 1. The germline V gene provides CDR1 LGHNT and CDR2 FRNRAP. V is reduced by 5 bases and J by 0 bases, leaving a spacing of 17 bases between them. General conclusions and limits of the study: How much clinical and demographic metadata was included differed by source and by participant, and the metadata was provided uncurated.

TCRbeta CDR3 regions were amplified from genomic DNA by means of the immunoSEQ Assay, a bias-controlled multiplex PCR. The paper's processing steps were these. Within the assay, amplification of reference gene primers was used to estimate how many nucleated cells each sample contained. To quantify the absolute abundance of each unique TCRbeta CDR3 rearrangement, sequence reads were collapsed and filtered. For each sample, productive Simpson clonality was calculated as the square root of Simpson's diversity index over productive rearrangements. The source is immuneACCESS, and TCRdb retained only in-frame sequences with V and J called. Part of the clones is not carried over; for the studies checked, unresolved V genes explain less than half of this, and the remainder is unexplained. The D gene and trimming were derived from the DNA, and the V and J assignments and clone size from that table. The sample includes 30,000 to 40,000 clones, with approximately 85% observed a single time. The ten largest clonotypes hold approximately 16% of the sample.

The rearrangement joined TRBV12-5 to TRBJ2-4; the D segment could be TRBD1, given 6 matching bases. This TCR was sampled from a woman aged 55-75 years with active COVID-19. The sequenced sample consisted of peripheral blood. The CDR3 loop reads CASGPTRDTEAKNIQYF. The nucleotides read TGTGCTAGTGGTCCAACCCGGGACACCGAAGCCAAAAACATTCAGTACTTC.